The entry that follows covers one TCR beta chain sequence. As yet, its antigen is unknown. This record belongs to a study of cytomegalovirus exposure and HLA in healthy donors. Whole-study findings and limits: There were 160 or so TCR beta chains listed as cytomegalovirus-associated. Indistinguishable V segments such as TRBV6-2 and TRBV6-3 were excluded. In an earlier analysis, in some 540 donors, most V segments appeared productive either ~90% or ~30% of the time.

Use of 60 Vbeta and 13 Jbeta primers characterized the PCR. The method was immunoSEQ multiplex PCR; TCRdb's version includes in-frame clones alone and lacks a portion of them. Of about 150,000 clones in the sample, roughly three quarters were seen once. This CDR3 region has 14 residues. The V gene is TRBV21-1, the J gene TRBJ2-5; TRBD1, the table's D call, was not compared with the DNA. TRBV21-1 is shown as a pseudogene. This TCR derives from a human donor in good health. The sample taken for sequencing was PBMCs. The CDR3 DNA is TGTGCCAGCAACAGACAGGGGCACGAAGAGACCCAGTACTTC. This translates into CASNRQGHEETQYF.